This T cell receptor beta chain is drawn from a study of shared clonotypes between healthy human individuals. Findings of the study overall: Blood alone was sampled, and tissue repertoires likely differ.

In replicate PCRs of unsorted PBMC, around 310 ng DNA, 31,000 or so T cell genomes, was used. The table came from immunoSEQ multiplex PCR; TCRdb's copy has only in-frame clones and leaves some out. The data contain around 530,000 clones, around 78% of them singletons. CDR3 length: 15 amino acids. The germline V gene has CDR1 SGHAT and CDR2 FQDESV (reference sequence). The V gene end was trimmed by 1 base and the J gene end by 10 bases; junction bases not matched to a gene: 7. Genomic DNA came from tens of millions of PBMCs in unsorted samples. A remark on this clone: Its antigen is as yet unknown.

The chain uses TRBV11-1 and TRBJ2-1; 10 bases line up with TRBD2. The sequence was collected from a woman between 40 and 55 years old in good health. Some clones in this sample may be carry-over from other donors' samples. Sequences were obtained from PBMCs. The CDR3 coding sequence is TGTGCCAGCAGCTTAGTAGCGGGAGGACTAGGCGAGCAGTTCTTC. Its translation: CASSLVAGGLGEQFF.